This entry lists 21 T cell receptor beta chains sequenced from one sample in a study of T cells in Graves' hyperthyroidism and ophthalmopathy. There were TCR beta CDR3 regions amplified from RNA transcripts. First-round RT-PCR targeting the TCR CDR3 was performed with the HTBI primer set. TCRdb re-called the multiplex PCR reads with MiXCR, one entry per CDR3 protein. The sample contains 560,000 or so distinct CDR3 sequences, 15% to 20% of which appear only once. Sequences were obtained from blood. The receptors originated from a middle-aged man with Graves' ophthalmopathy.

This clonotype was detected only a few times. The chain's CDR3 is CASSLIWGNPPSTF. Written as DNA, the CDR3 is TGTGCCAGCAGTTTAATCTGGGGTAATCCCCCCTCCACCTTC. V and J are TRBV28 and TRBJ1-2; D uncertain. V was clipped by 2 bases and J by 13 bases, with 20 bases between them. Germline CDR1 MDHEN, CDR2 SYDVKM. The CDR3 loop spans 14 amino acids.

This clonotype was seen only a few times. This sequence joins TRBV28 and TRBJ2-5; 7 bases align to TRBD1. Trimming at V came to 0 bases and at J to 4 bases, leaving 5 bases not matched to a gene. The CDR3 is made up of 15 amino acids. Germline CDR1 reads MDHEN; CDR2 reads SYDVKM. The CDR3 here is CASSLWTPGGETQYF. CDR3 DNA: TGTGCCAGCAGTTTATGGACCCCAGGGGGAGAGACCCAGTACTTC.

The gene calls are TRBV5-1 and TRBJ1-2, with a possible D match to TRBD1 (5 bases). V was pared by 0 bases and J by 6 bases, with 9 bases between. The CDR3 length is 13 residues. Germline V gene lookup returns CDR1 SGHRS and CDR2 YFSETQ. The CDR3 loop is CASSLGAGDGYTF. The DNA of the CDR3 is TGCGCCAGCAGCTTGGGAGCGGGGGATGGCTACACCTTC.

The chain uses TRBV12-3 or TRBV12-4 and TRBJ2-2; 10 nucleotides line up with TRBD2. CDR3 length equals 15 residues. V shed 3 bases, J shed 5 bases, and the junction held 3 bases outside the gene matches. This chain's CDR3 is CASSLGLARTGELFF. Written as DNA, the CDR3 is TGTGCCAGCAGTTTGGGACTAGCGCGGACCGGGGAGCTGTTTTTT.

In the case of this clonotype: Just one base apart from a much larger clone, this may be a read error. The rearrangement links TRBV7-2 to TRBJ1-2; 8 bases line up with TRBD1. Germline trimming cut 4 bases from V and 4 bases from J; bases unmatched to any gene: 11. Germline V gene data show CDR1 as SGHTA and CDR2 as FQGNSA. This CDR3 contains 16 residues. CDR3 nucleotides: TGTGCCAGCAGCTGGGGGACAGGAGGGGCTTCCTATGGCTACACCTTC. This translates into CASSWGTGGASYGYTF.

About this clonotype itself: A junction boundary mismatches the germline segment, possibly from a read error. The CDR3 nucleotides read TGTGCCAGCAGCCAACGACAGATGAACACTGAAGCTTACTTT. Translation: CASSQRQMNTEAYF. This chain connects TRBV16 to TRBJ1-1, with TRBD1 as a possible D gene (5 bases). Germline lookup yields CDR1 KGHSY and CDR2 FQNENV. This CDR3 has 14 amino acids.

Many counts were recorded for this clonotype. V gene TRBV11-2 combines with J gene TRBJ1-1; the match to TRBD1 covers 7 bases. With V trimmed by 5 bases and J by 3 bases, 18 bases remained unmatched. The CDR3 covers 18 residues. Germline loops: CDR1 SGHAT, CDR2 FQNNGV. This chain's CDR3 is CASSPTPGQRRKDTEAFF. The CDR3 DNA sequence: TGTGCCAGCAGCCCCACCCCGGGACAGCGGCGGAAGGACACTGAAGCTTTCTTT.

This clonotype was observed a few times. J is TRBJ2-7 and V is TRBV5-1, with D perhaps matching TRBD1 (6 bases). In germline, CDR1 is SGHRS, CDR2 YFSETQ. Deletions cut 4 bases from V and 2 bases from J, with 13 bases between. The CDR3 extends over 14 amino acids. The CDR3 nucleotides are TGCGCCAGCAGCCGCGTGACAGGAACCTACGAGCAGTACTTC. Translating it yields CASSRVTGTYEQYF.

At least ten counts were recorded for this clonotype. This sequence joins TRBV2 and TRBJ1-1; D unresolved. CDR1 is SNHLY and CDR2 is FYNNEI in the germline V gene. The CDR3 runs to 12 residues. V was trimmed by 8 bases and J by 0 bases, leaving 7 bases between them. The CDR3 is CASQRMNTEAFF. CDR3 sequence (DNA): TGTGCCAGCCAACGGATGAACACTGAAGCTTTCTTT.

This clonotype has more than one count but fewer than ten. The CDR3 is CASSFDRQDTQYF. DNA for the CDR3: TGTGCCAGCAGTTTCGATAGACAGGATACGCAGTATTTT. This chain connects TRBV6-2 or TRBV6-3 to TRBJ2-3, with a weak D call TRBD1 (5 bases). This CDR3 is built from 13 residues. Trimming took 4 bases from V and 6 from J, leaving 11 bases between them. Germline V gene lookup returns CDR1 MNHEY and CDR2 SVGEGT.

There are many counts of this clonotype. This chain links TRBV12-3 or TRBV12-4 with TRBJ1-1; 8 nucleotides agree with TRBD1. V shed 4 bases and J 4 bases; nucleotides not matched to a gene: 8. The CDR3 contains 15 residues. CDR3 protein: CASSSVGRGPTEAFF. The CDR3 region has the DNA TGTGCCAGCAGTTCCGTGGGCAGGGGGCCCACTGAAGCTTTCTTT.

The V gene is TRBV7-6, the J gene TRBJ1-1; D is possibly TRBD1 (5 bases). Germline CDR1 and CDR2: SGHVS and FNYEAQ. Between the trimmed V and J ends, which lost 9 bases and 6 bases, there was a span of 17 bases. The CDR3 contains 13 residues. The CDR3 protein is CASATGPGAEAFF. DNA for the CDR3: TGTGCCAGTGCTACAGGACCGGGGGCTGAAGCTTTCTTT.

The V and J genes are TRBV20-1 and TRBJ1-1; D is uncertain. This CDR3 has 17 amino acids. Germline CDR1 and CDR2: DFQATT and SNEGSKA (reference sequence). Trimming removed 1 base from V and 6 bases from J, with 24 bases in between. CDR3 sequence (DNA): TGCAGTGCTAGAGTTGACGAGACATCATTCTATCGGGCTGAAGCTTTCTTT. As protein: CSARVDETSFYRAEAFF.

A few counts support this clonotype. This sequence joins TRBV7-2 and TRBJ2-3, with 8 positions matching TRBD2. V shed 7 bases and J 2 bases; nucleotides not matched to a gene: 5. CDR3 length equals 14 residues. Germline lookup yields CDR1 SGHTA and CDR2 FQGNSA. In nucleotides, the CDR3 is TGTGCCAGCACCCGGGAGGGACTCACAGATACGCAGTATTTT. Translating gives CASTREGLTDTQYF.

This rearrangement joins TRBV18 to TRBJ2-1; TRBD1 aligns across 7 bases. The CDR3 loop spans 13 amino acids. The germline V gene has CDR1 KGHSH and CDR2 LQKENI. Losses at the gene ends were 1 base for V and 10 bases for J; bases not matched to a gene: 4. This CDR3 reads CASSPLQGEEQFF. The CDR3 coding sequence is TGTGCCAGCTCACCACTCCAGGGGGAAGAGCAGTTCTTC. The whole variable domain, remainder taken from reference TRBV18 and TRBJ2-1, is NAGVMQNPRHLVRRRGQEARLRCSPMKGHSHVYWYRQLPEEGLKFMVYLQKENIIDESGMPKERFSAEFPKEGPSILRIQQVVRGDSAAYFCASSPLQGEEQFFGPGTRLTVL.

Many counts were recorded for this clonotype. The chain joins TRBV9 to TRBJ2-1, with D unclear. The V gene lost 0 bases and the J gene lost 8 bases, with 9 bases spanning the gap. This CDR3 has 13 amino acids. Germline-derived CDR1 and CDR2 are SGDLS and YYNGEE. CDR3: CASSVGRYDEQFF. The CDR3 nucleotides read TGTGCCAGCAGCGTAGGGCGGTACGATGAGCAGTTCTTC.

This clonotype was detected ten times or more. The chain has TRBV18 and TRBJ1-2; D remains unclear. The V gene's germline CDR1 is KGHSH and CDR2 LQKENI. V gave up 3 bases and J gave up 6 bases, with 14 bases separating them. This CDR3 spans 14 amino acids. CDR3 amino acids: CASSPGQPGHGYTF. The CDR3 DNA follows: TGTGCCAGCTCACCGGGCCAGCCAGGACATGGCTACACCTTC. Full variable domain (remainder filled in from reference TRBV18 and TRBJ1-2): NAGVMQNPRHLVRRRGQEARLRCSPMKGHSHVYWYRQLPEEGLKFMVYLQKENIIDESGMPKERFSAEFPKEGPSILRIQQVVRGDSAAYFCASSPGQPGHGYTFGSGTRLTVV.

Ten or more counts support this clonotype. The chain recombines TRBV20-1 with TRBJ1-1; the D gene is possibly TRBD1 (5 bases). V lost 6 bases to trimming and J lost 4 bases, with 15 bases between them. This CDR3 has 13 residues. CDR1 and CDR2 (germline): DFQATT, SNEGSKA (reference sequence). The CDR3 DNA follows: TGCAGTGCAACGACCTCCCAGGGCACTGAAGCTTTCTTT. Its protein product is CSATTSQGTEAFF.

This clonotype was detected many times. V gene TRBV2 combines with J gene TRBJ1-4; TRBD1 matches at 7 bases. This CDR3 has 14 residues. V was pared by 7 bases and J by 5 bases, with 7 bases of the junction left unmatched. CDR1 and CDR2 from the germline V gene are SNHLY and FYNNEI. CDR3 in DNA: TGTGCCAGCACCGGAGACAGGGTGAATGAAAAACTGTTTTTT. Translating it yields CASTGDRVNEKLFF.

This clonotype was found a few times. This rearrangement joins TRBV5-6 to TRBJ2-5, with 9 positions matching TRBD2. The CDR3 runs to 17 residues. V lost 4 bases and J lost 1; bases outside the gene matches: 11. Germline assignment: CDR1 SGHDT and CDR2 YYEEEE. The DNA for the CDR3 is TGTGCCAGCAGCACACCAGTGGGACTAGCAACCCAAGAGACCCAGTACTTC. This gives the protein CASSTPVGLATQETQYF.

The table lists this clonotype with many counts. This sequence joins TRBV18 and TRBJ1-1; maybe TRBD1 (6 bases). With 8 bases removed from V and 3 bases from J, the gap between germline ends came to 13 bases. CDR1 and CDR2 from the germline V gene are KGHSH and LQKENI. This CDR3 region has 13 residues. CDR3: CASQPTGDTEAFF. In DNA form, the CDR3 reads TGTGCCAGCCAACCGACAGGAGACACTGAAGCTTTCTTT.